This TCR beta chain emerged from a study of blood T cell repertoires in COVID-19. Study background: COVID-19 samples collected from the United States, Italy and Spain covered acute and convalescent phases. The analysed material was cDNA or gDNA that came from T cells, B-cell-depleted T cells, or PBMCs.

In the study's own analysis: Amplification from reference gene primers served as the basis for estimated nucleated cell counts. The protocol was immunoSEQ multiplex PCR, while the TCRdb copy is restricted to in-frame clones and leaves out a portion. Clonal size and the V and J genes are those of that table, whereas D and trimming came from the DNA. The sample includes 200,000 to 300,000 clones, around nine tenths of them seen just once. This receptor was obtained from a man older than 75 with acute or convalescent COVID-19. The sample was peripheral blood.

The chain's CDR3 is CASSKARDRDRGYTF. Written as DNA, the CDR3 is TGTGCCAGCAGCAAAGCGCGGGACAGGGACCGAGGCTACACCTTC. The gene calls are TRBV21-1 and TRBJ1-2; the D call in the table, TRBD1, was not verified against the DNA. TRBV21-1 is marked as a pseudogene. This CDR3 contains 15 residues.